Listed here are 18 T cell receptor beta chains from one sample, sequenced in a study. TCRdb re-analysed the 5' RACE reads in MiXCR, keeping a single row per CDR3 protein. The table includes about 41,000 distinct CDR3 sequences, 25% to 30% detected once. Material: memory CD4+ T cells sorted from a lymph node. Subset defined: memory CD4+ T cells, CD4+CD45RO+CD25-. These receptor sequences come from a female donor with breast cancer.

The chain joins TRBV28 to TRBJ2-5; TRBD2 matches 7 bases. Germline V CDR1 and CDR2: MDHEN, SYDVKM. CDR3 length: 16 residues. The V gene end was trimmed by 6 bases and the J gene end by 1 base; junction bases not matched to a gene: 11. CDR3 region: CASSPLKAGSQETQYF. DNA of the CDR3: TGTGCCAGCAGCCCCTTGAAAGCGGGAAGCCAAGAGACCCAGTACTTC.

The rearrangement uses TRBV4-3 and TRBJ2-1; 14 bases align to TRBD2. The CDR3 totals 15 residues. The V gene's germline CDR1 is LGHNA and CDR2 YSLEER. Trimming cost V 4 bases and J 9 bases; bases outside gene matches: 5. The CDR3 nucleotides read TGCGCCAGCAGCCTTCGGACTAGCGGGAGGCTTGAGCAGTTCTTC. It codes for CASSLRTSGRLEQFF.

This clonotype turned up a few times. The chain has TRBV20-1 and TRBJ1-1; 9 positions agree with TRBD1. The CDR3 runs to 15 residues. Trimming cost V 5 bases and J 2 bases; bases outside gene matches: 9. Germline-derived CDR1 and CDR2 are DFQATT and SNEGSKA (reference sequence). Here the CDR3 reads CSAPGPTGGNTEAFF. The DNA of the CDR3 is TGCAGTGCTCCAGGTCCGACAGGGGGTAACACTGAAGCTTTCTTT.

This clonotype has only one observation. The CDR3 DNA sequence: TGTGCCAGCACCTCCGGACAGGGCCTGAGGTTGGATCAGCCCCAGCATTTT. Protein sequence: CASTSGQGLRLDQPQHF. The rearrangement joins TRBV12-3 or TRBV12-4 to TRBJ1-5; 8 bases match TRBD1. The CDR3 sequence is 17 residues long. The junction had 16 bases not matched to a gene; V was cut back by 7 bases and J by 5 bases.

The V and J genes are TRBV20-1 and TRBJ2-1; D is unresolved. The V end was cut by 0 bases, the J end by 12 bases, with 12 bases between. Germline lookup yields CDR1 DFQATT and CDR2 SNEGSKA (reference sequence). CDR3 length equals 12 residues. CDR3 amino acids: CSARDPEDGQFF. DNA of the CDR3: TGCAGTGCTAGAGATCCCGAGGATGGGCAGTTCTTC.

Of note for this clonotype: Given a much more abundant clone one base away, this may be a read error. This chain links TRBV4-2 with TRBJ2-1, with 8 bases that match TRBD2. The CDR3 contains 17 residues. From germline, CDR1 is LGHNA and CDR2 YNFKEQ. J gave up 8 bases and V 0 bases, and 12 bases lay outside the gene matches. The CDR3 here is CASSQDLSGAANYEQFF. The CDR3, as DNA: TGTGCCAGCAGCCAAGATCTTAGCGGGGCCGCGAACTATGAGCAGTTCTTC.

The V and J genes are TRBV3-1 and TRBJ1-6; no definite D call. Trimming took 1 base from V and 6 from J, leaving 7 bases between them. From germline, CDR1 is LGHDT and CDR2 YNNKEL (reference sequence). The CDR3 is made up of 14 amino acids. The CDR3 sequence is CASSQARINSPLHF. The CDR3 nucleotides read TGTGCCAGCAGCCAAGCCAGGATTAATTCACCCCTCCACTTT.

In its sample, this clonotype was seen a few times. V usage is TRBV6-2 or TRBV6-3 and J usage is TRBJ2-1, with 10 nucleotides matching TRBD2. The V and J ends lost 2 bases and 0 bases, in that order; junction bases with no gene match: 4. This CDR3 contains 17 residues. Germline V gene lookup returns CDR1 MNHEY and CDR2 SVGEGT. CDR3 region: CASSYPGLAVSYNEQFF. The CDR3 nucleotides are TGTGCCAGCAGTTACCCAGGACTAGCGGTCTCCTACAATGAGCAGTTCTTC.

V usage is TRBV28 and J usage is TRBJ1-5; D unclear. The V gene lost 5 bases and the J gene lost 4 bases, with 21 bases spanning the gap. CDR1 is MDHEN, CDR2 SYDVKM, per germline. The CDR3 has 17 amino acids. The CDR3, as DNA: TGTGCCAGCAGTCCCCCGGTTCGCACAGTCGGTAATCAGCCCCAGCATTTT. Amino acid sequence: CASSPPVRTVGNQPQHF.

V usage is TRBV5-1 and J usage is TRBJ1-2, with TRBD1 matching over 7 bases. Trimming removed 0 bases from V and 6 bases from J; junction bases left unmatched: 2. The CDR3 covers 13 residues. Germline CDR1 and CDR2: SGHRS and YFSETQ. Here the CDR3 DNA reads TGCGCCAGCAGCTTGGAGGGGGCTAATGGCTACACCTTC. Translated: CASSLEGANGYTF.

This clonotype came up a few times. One end of the junction is discordant with germline, which a read error may explain. The chain uses TRBV3-1 and TRBJ2-7; 10 bases are a match to TRBD1. Germline V gene data show CDR1 as LGHDT and CDR2 as YNNKEL (reference sequence). CDR3 length: 17 residues. DNA of the CDR3: TGTGCCGGCAGCAACAGGGACAGGGGACCTCTCTCCTACGAGCAGTACTTC. It encodes CAGSNRDRGPLSYEQYF.

The sample holds a few counts of this clonotype. The gene calls are TRBV5-1 and TRBJ2-1; 10 bases map to TRBD2. Germline V lookup: CDR1 SGHRS, CDR2 YFSETQ. With V trimmed by 5 bases and J by 10 bases, 9 bases remained unmatched. The CDR3 extends over 14 amino acids. CDR3 sequence: CASRVGTSVGEQFF. In DNA, the CDR3 is TGCGCCAGCAGAGTAGGGACTAGCGTCGGAGAGCAGTTCTTC.

This clonotype has just a few counts. This chain links TRBV18 with TRBJ1-2; 9 bases are shared with TRBD1. V was clipped by 3 bases and J by 8 bases; unmatched bases: 4. Germline CDR1 and CDR2: KGHSH and LQKENI. The CDR3 covers 13 residues. CDR3 DNA sequence: TGTGCCAGCTCACCGGGGACAGGGAGAGGCTACACCTTC. Protein: CASSPGTGRGYTF. Filled out from reference TRBV18 and TRBJ1-2, the complete variable domain reads NAGVMQNPRHLVRRRGQEARLRCSPMKGHSHVYWYRQLPEEGLKFMVYLQKENIIDESGMPKERFSAEFPKEGPSILRIQQVVRGDSAAYFCASSPGTGRGYTFGSGTRLTVV.

This chain uses TRBV5-5 with TRBJ2-1; D is ambiguous. There are 13 residues in the CDR3. V gave up 0 bases and J gave up 15 bases, with 16 bases separating them. The germline CDR1 and CDR2 sequences are SGHKS and YYEKEE (reference sequence). The CDR3 coding sequence is TGTGCCAGCAGCTTGGAAGGTCTTCTAGGAGTGTTCTTC. It codes for CASSLEGLLGVFF.

A word on this clonotype: Lacking the conserved final phenylalanine or tryptophan, this CDR3 likely reflects a read error. V and J are TRBV28 and TRBJ2-5; the match to TRBD1 covers 7 bases. CDR1 is MDHEN, CDR2 SYDVKM, per germline. The J segment lost 2 bases and the V segment lost 6 bases, leaving 12 bases of the junction unmatched. CDR3 length: 16 amino acids. CDR3 coding DNA: TGTGCCAGCAGCGGACTCCGGGACAGAAGTCAAGAGACCCAGTACCTC. Translated: CASSGLRDRSQETQYL.

This clonotype was counted between two and nine times. The J gene is TRBJ2-7, the V gene TRBV6-5; D remains unclear. CDR1 and CDR2 (germline): MNHEY, SVGAGI. The germline V and J ends were trimmed by 5 bases and 3 bases, with 8 bases remaining between them. The length of the CDR3 is 12 residues. The DNA for the CDR3 is TGTGCCAGCAGTCCCACGGGCTACGAGCAGTACTTC. It encodes CASSPTGYEQYF.

This rearrangement joins TRBV5-4 to TRBJ2-3, with 7 positions matching TRBD2. Per germline, CDR1 SGHNT and CDR2 YYREEE (reference sequence). CDR3 length: 14 residues. V was clipped by 4 bases and J by 1 base; unmatched bases: 3. In DNA form, the CDR3 reads TGTGCCAGCAGCGTCCTAGCGGGCACAGATACGCAGTATTTT. It is translated as CASSVLAGTDTQYF.

This chain links TRBV2 with TRBJ1-5, with D unclear. The CDR3 is 13 residues long. CDR1 and CDR2 (germline): SNHLY, FYNNEI. With 7 bases removed from V and 3 bases from J, the gap between germline ends came to 10 bases. For the CDR3, the DNA is TGTGCCAGCAATCCCCCCGCCAATCAGCCCCAGCATTTT. It translates to CASNPPANQPQHF.